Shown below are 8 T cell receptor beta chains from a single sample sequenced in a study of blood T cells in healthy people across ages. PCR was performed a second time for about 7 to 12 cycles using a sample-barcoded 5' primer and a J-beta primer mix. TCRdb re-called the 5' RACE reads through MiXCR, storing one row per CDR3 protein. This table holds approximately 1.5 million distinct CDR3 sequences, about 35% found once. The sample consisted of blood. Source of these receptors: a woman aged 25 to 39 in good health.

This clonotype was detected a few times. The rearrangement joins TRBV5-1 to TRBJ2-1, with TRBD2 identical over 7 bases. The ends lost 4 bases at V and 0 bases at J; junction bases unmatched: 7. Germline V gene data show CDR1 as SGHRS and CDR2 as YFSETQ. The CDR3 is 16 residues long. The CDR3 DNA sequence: TGCGCCAGCAGCCCTATTAGCGGGCTCTCCTACAATGAGCAGTTCTTC. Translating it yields CASSPISGLSYNEQFF.

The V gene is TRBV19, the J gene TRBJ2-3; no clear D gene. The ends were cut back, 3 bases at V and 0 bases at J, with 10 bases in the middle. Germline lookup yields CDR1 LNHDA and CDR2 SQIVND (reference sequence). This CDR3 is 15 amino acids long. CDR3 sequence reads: CASSIGMHSTDTQYF. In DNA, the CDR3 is TGTGCCAGTAGTATTGGTATGCACAGCACAGATACGCAGTATTTT.

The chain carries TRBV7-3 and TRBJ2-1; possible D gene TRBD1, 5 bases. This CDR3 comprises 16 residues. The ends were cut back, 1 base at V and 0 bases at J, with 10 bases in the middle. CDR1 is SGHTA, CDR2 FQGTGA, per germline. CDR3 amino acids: CASSLRQLSSYNEQFF. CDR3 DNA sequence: TGTGCCAGCAGCTTAAGACAGCTGAGCTCCTACAATGAGCAGTTCTTC.

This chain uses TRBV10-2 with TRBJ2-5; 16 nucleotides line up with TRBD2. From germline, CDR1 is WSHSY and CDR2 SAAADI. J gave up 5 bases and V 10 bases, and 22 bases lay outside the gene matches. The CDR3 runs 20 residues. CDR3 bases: TGCGCCACGGCCGGGACTAGCGGGAGGGCCCTCCACTCTACCGGGGAGACCCAGTACTTC. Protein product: CATAGTSGRALHSTGETQYF.

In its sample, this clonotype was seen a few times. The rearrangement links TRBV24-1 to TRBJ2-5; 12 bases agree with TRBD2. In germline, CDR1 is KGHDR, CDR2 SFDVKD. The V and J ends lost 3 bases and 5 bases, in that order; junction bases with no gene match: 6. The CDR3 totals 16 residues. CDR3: CATSDGLAGGYETQYF. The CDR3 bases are TGTGCCACCAGTGATGGGCTAGCGGGAGGGTATGAGACCCAGTACTTC.

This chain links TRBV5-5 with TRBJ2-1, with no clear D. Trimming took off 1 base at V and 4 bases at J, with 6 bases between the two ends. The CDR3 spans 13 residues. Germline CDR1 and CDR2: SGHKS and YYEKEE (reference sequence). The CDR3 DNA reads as TGTGCCAGCAGCTTGTTAGAATACAATGAGCAGTTCTTC. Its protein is CASSLLEYNEQFF.

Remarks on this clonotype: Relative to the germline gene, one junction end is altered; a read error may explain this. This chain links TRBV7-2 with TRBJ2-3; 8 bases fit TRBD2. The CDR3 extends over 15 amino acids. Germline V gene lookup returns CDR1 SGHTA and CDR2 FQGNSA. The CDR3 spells CASSLGGRSTDRQYF. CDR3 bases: TGTGCCAGCAGCTTAGGCGGGAGGAGCACAGATAGGCAGTATTTT.

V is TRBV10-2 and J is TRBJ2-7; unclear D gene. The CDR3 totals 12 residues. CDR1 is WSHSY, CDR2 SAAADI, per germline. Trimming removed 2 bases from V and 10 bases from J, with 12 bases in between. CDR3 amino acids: CASSEGKAGQYF. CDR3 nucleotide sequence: TGCGCCAGCAGTGAGGGGAAGGCAGGCCAGTACTTC.